The rows below give T cell receptor beta chains drawn from one sample of a study of molecular identifiers for immune sequencing clone quantification. TCRdb re-called the PCR reads with MiXCR, one entry per CDR3 protein. The data show some 88,000 distinct CDR3 sequences, 20% to 25% seen once. What was sequenced was naive CD8+ T cells from blood, with Jurkat cell RNA spiked in. The receptor set was obtained from a human donor in good health. Some libraries in this study had Jurkat cell RNA spiked in. Both conserved end residues are part of each CDR3. Fields, in order: clone size, J gene, D gene, V gene, CDR3 DNA, CDR3 protein. A D gene is named only where the DNA matches it firmly. The listing skips clone size in some rows; elsewhere it reads once, few, many or a size class.

many | TRBJ1-2 | NA | TRBV5-5 | TGTGCCAGCACCCGGGCCGGGGGGGACGGCTACACCTTC | CASTRAGGDGYTF
many | TRBJ2-5 | NA | TRBV12-3/TRBV12-4 | TGTGCCAGCAGCCAGGGGTTCCAAGAGACCCAGTACTTC | CASSQGFQETQYF
NA | TRBJ2-1 | NA | TRBV7-9 | TGTGCCAGCAGCGTGACAGGGGAGGGCAATGAGCAGTTCTTC | CASSVTGEGNEQFF
NA | TRBJ2-1 | TRBD2 | TRBV29-1 | TGCGGCGTTGAATTCCAGCGGGGTCGAACCTACAATGAGCAGTTCTTC | CGVEFQRGRTYNEQFF
many | TRBJ2-7 | TRBD1 | TRBV4-1 | TGCGCCAGCAGCCCCGTGGGACAGGCCAGCTACGAGCAGTACTTC | CASSPVGQASYEQYF
many | TRBJ2-2 | NA | TRBV7-9 | TGTGCCAGCAGCTTGACGCCCGTCAAAGCAACGAACACCGGGGAGCTGTTTTTT | CASSLTPVKATNTGELFF
many | TRBJ2-4 | TRBD1 | TRBV7-6 | TGTGCCAGCAGTTCCGGGACAGGCCTAGCCAAAAACATTCAGTACTTC | CASSSGTGLAKNIQYF
few | TRBJ1-5 | NA | TRBV5-3 | TGTGCCAGAAGCCCAGACAGTACTAATCAGCCCCAGCATTTT | CARSPDSTNQPQHF
few | TRBJ1-5 | TRBD1 | TRBV19 | TGTGCCAGTGAGGACCCAAAACAGGGGATTGGGCAGCCCCAGCATTTT | CASEDPKQGIGQPQHF
many | TRBJ2-1 | NA | TRBV29-1 | TGCAGCGTTACCGTTGTTGGAGTTGAGCAGTTCTTC | CSVTVVGVEQFF
many | TRBJ2-5 | NA | TRBV5-1 | TGCGCCAGCATTGCGGTCCCAGGAGTTCGCCAAGAGACCCAGTACTTC | CASIAVPGVRQETQYF
many | TRBJ2-3 | TRBD2 | TRBV9 | TGTGCCAGCAGCGTAGGACTAGCGGTCACAGATACGCAGTATTTT | CASSVGLAVTDTQYF
NA | TRBJ2-1 | NA | TRBV5-4 | TGTGCCAGCAGCTTGGGCACAGCCGGCGATGAGCAGTTCTTC | CASSLGTAGDEQFF
many | TRBJ2-7 | NA | TRBV12-3/TRBV12-4 | TGTGCCAGCAGGCCGGGACGGAATTCCTACGAGCAGTACTTC | CASRPGRNSYEQYF
many | TRBJ1-1 | NA | TRBV5-1 | TGCGCCAGCAGCTTGGTCGAGGGGACGAAGGATTTGGAAGCTTTCTTT | CASSLVEGTKDLEAFF
NA | TRBJ2-2 | NA | TRBV13 | TGTGCCAGCAGCTTAGGCCTAAACACCGGGGAGCCGTTTTTT | CASSLGLNTGEPFF
NA | TRBJ2-2 | NA | TRBV30 | TGTGCCTGGAGTGTGGGCTCGAACACCGGGGAGCTGTTTTTT | CAWSVGSNTGELFF
many | TRBJ2-7 | TRBD2 | TRBV29-1 | TGCAGCATTTATAGCGGGGGATCCTACGAGCAGTACTTC | CSIYSGGSYEQYF
many | TRBJ2-3 | TRBD1 | TRBV12-3/TRBV12-4 | TGTGCCAGCAGTCACAGGGGATCGACAGATACGCAGTATTTT | CASSHRGSTDTQYF
few | TRBJ2-3 | NA | TRBV27 | TGTGCCACCGGCGTCCCCACAGATACGCAGTATTTT | CATGVPTDTQYF
many | TRBJ2-1 | TRBD2 | TRBV4-3 | TGCGCCAGCAGCCAAGATCGAACTAGCGGGCGAGAGCAGTTCTTC | CASSQDRTSGREQFF
many | TRBJ2-3 | TRBD1 | TRBV20-1 | TGCAGTGCCCCAGGACAGGGGGCATCAGATACGCAGTATTTT | CSAPGQGASDTQYF
many | TRBJ2-7 | NA | TRBV30 | TGTGCCTGGAGGGGCCCGGGGTACTACGAGCAGTACTTC | CAWRGPGYYEQYF
few | TRBJ2-1 | TRBD1 | TRBV25-1 | TGTGCCAGCAGTGAATCTTCTCTAGGACAGGGCAAGTTCTTC | CASSESSLGQGKFF
many | TRBJ2-2 | TRBD1 | TRBV4-3 | TGCGCCAGCAGCCAGGACAGGGGATTCACCGGGGAGCTGTTTTTT | CASSQDRGFTGELFF
few | TRBJ1-6 | NA | TRBV4-1 | TGCGCCAGCAGCCAAGATTCAGGGGCTAATTCACCCCTCCACTTT | CASSQDSGANSPLHF
many | TRBJ2-3 | NA | TRBV6-6 | TGTGCCACACGCTGGGTAGCGGAGGGGGATACGCAGTATTTT | CATRWVAEGDTQYF
few | TRBJ2-5 | NA | TRBV6-2/TRBV6-3 | TGTGCCAGCAGTTACGAGGGGGGCTCACAAGGGACCCAGTACTTC | CASSYEGGSQGTQYF
many | TRBJ2-3 | NA | TRBV12-3/TRBV12-4 | TGTGCCAGCAGCCTACAGGGTTCAGATACGCAGTATTTT | CASSLQGSDTQYF
many | TRBJ1-5 | TRBD1 | TRBV5-1 | TGCGCCAGCAGCGCAACAGGGGGAAGCAATCAGCCCCAGCATTTT | CASSATGGSNQPQHF
many | TRBJ2-3 | TRBD2 | TRBV6-2/TRBV6-3 | TGTGCCAGCAGTTACGTCAGCGGGGGCACAGATACGCAGTATTTT | CASSYVSGGTDTQYF
many | TRBJ1-1 | NA | TRBV5-6 | TGTGCCAGCAGCTTGGTTCTTCTGGTGGCGAACACTGAAGCTTTCTTT | CASSLVLLVANTEAFF
many | TRBJ2-7 | NA | TRBV6-2/TRBV6-3 | TGTGCCAGTGGAGGCCTCGAGCAGTACTTC | CASGGLEQYF
many | TRBJ1-5 | NA | TRBV15 | TGTGCCACCAGAAGCCAGACAAATAGCAATCAGCCCCAGCATTTT | CATRSQTNSNQPQHF
NA | TRBJ2-7 | TRBD2 | TRBV19 | TGTGCCAGTACCTACGCGGGGGGTGCCACCTACGAGCAGTACTTC | CASTYAGGATYEQYF
many | TRBJ1-1 | NA | TRBV5-6 | TGTGCCAGCAGCTTATACAGGGACTTAATATGGCCGAACACTGAAGCTTTCTTT | CASSLYRDLIWPNTEAFF
NA | TRBJ2-7 | NA | TRBV4-1 | TGCGCCAGCAGTCCCGGAGACGGATACTACGAGCAGTACTTC | CASSPGDGYYEQYF
many | TRBJ2-3 | NA | TRBV5-4 | TGTGCCAGCAGCTTGGAGCGAGGCCCCCGGGATACGCAGTATTTT | CASSLERGPRDTQYF
few | TRBJ2-7 | NA | TRBV15 | TGTGCCACCAGCGAAATTGACAGTTACGAGCAGTACTTC | CATSEIDSYEQYF
NA | TRBJ2-5 | TRBD2 | TRBV27 | TGTGCCAGCAGCTATAAAGCTAGCGGTTGGGAAAAAGAGACCCAGTACTTC | CASSYKASGWEKETQYF
many | TRBJ2-7 | NA | TRBV5-5 | TGTGCCAGCAGCTTGACACCTAGGTACGAGCAGTACTTC | CASSLTPRYEQYF
many | TRBJ2-7 | TRBD1 | TRBV7-9 | TGTGCCAGCAGCTTAGGATTAGGACAGGCTGGCTACGAGCAGTACTTC | CASSLGLGQAGYEQYF
many | TRBJ1-1 | NA | TRBV7-9 | TGTGCCAGCAGCGGTCCCAGGGGCTCTGAAGCTTTCTTT | CASSGPRGSEAFF
many | TRBJ1-2 | NA | TRBV20-1 | TGCAGTGCACCCAGGTCGAACCACTATGGCTACACCTTC | CSAPRSNHYGYTF
many | TRBJ2-3 | TRBD2 | TRBV5-4 | TGTGCCAGCAGCGACTGGGGACTAGCGGGGGAAGATACGCAGTATTTT | CASSDWGLAGEDTQYF
few | TRBJ2-1 | NA | TRBV27 | TGTGCCAGCAGTCCCACTAATATCAATGAGCAGTTCTTC | CASSPTNINEQFF
many | TRBJ1-1 | NA | TRBV3-1 | TGTGCCAGCAGCCAAGATCGTGGGGTCGGCCGGTACACTGAAGCTTTCTTT | CASSQDRGVGRYTEAFF
many | TRBJ1-5 | TRBD1 | TRBV6-2/TRBV6-3 | TGTGCCAGCACCTTAACAGGGGTTGGTCAGCCCCAGCATTTT | CASTLTGVGQPQHF
many | TRBJ1-1 | NA | TRBV6-2/TRBV6-3 | TGTGCCAGCAGAGATGCTACGGACAACAAACTTGAAGCTTTCTTT | CASRDATDNKLEAFF
NA | TRBJ2-2 | NA | TRBV25-1 | TGTGCCAGCAGTGATCCGGGACCGTTCACCGGGGAGCTGTTTTTT | CASSDPGPFTGELFF